The 16 T cell receptor beta chains reported below all come from one sample, sequenced in a study of CD8 T cells in ankylosing spondylitis. A single record per CDR3 protein comes from TCRdb applying MiXCR to the 5' RACE reads. Altogether under 200,000 distinct CDR3 sequences are present, 11% being singletons, with the ten largest covering about 27%. Sequences were obtained from blood, either unsorted or a sorted T cell fraction (not recorded which). Receptors were obtained from a male donor with ankylosing spondylitis or in good health (not recorded which).

Comments on this clonotype: A junction boundary mismatches the germline segment, possibly from a read error. The chain carries TRBV28 and TRBJ1-4; tentatively, D is TRBD1 (5 bases). Germline V gene sequence: CDR1 MDHEN, CDR2 SYDVKM. The CDR3 extends over 14 amino acids. The CDR3 region is CASRPGTFNGKLFF. For the CDR3, the DNA is TGTGCCAGCCGTCCCGGGACTTTTAATGGAAAACTGTTTTTT.

This clonotype has ten or more counts. The chain is built from TRBV5-1 and TRBJ2-7; 7 nucleotides agree with TRBD2. Germline CDR1 SGHRS, CDR2 YFSETQ. The CDR3 has 15 residues. V gave up 0 bases and J gave up 4 bases; unmatched junction bases: 7. The CDR3 reads CASSLEASGVYEQYF. DNA for the CDR3: TGCGCCAGCAGCTTGGAGGCTAGCGGAGTGTACGAGCAGTACTTC.

Many counts were recorded for this clonotype. The rearrangement links TRBV12-3 or TRBV12-4 to TRBJ2-3, with D tentatively TRBD2 (5 bases). V was shortened by 0 bases and J by 4 bases, with 20 bases between the two germline ends. This CDR3 is 18 amino acids long. The CDR3 region is CASSLAQIGGPFADTQYF. The CDR3 DNA reads as TGTGCCAGCAGTTTAGCCCAAATTGGCGGGCCCTTTGCAGATACGCAGTATTTT.

The V gene is TRBV29-1, the J gene TRBJ2-7; tentative D call: TRBD2 (6 bases). This CDR3 has 14 residues. V lost 6 bases to trimming and J lost 0 bases, with 15 bases between them. The germline CDR1 and CDR2 sequences are SQVTM and ANQGSEA. CDR3 coding DNA: TGCAGCGTATCGAGATCGGGACTCTCCTACGAGCAGTACTTC. Translated, it gives CSVSRSGLSYEQYF.

This clonotype was observed at least ten times. The chain is built from TRBV2 and TRBJ2-5; 11 positions agree with TRBD2. The CDR3 sequence is 15 residues long. Germline V gives CDR1 SNHLY, CDR2 FYNNEI. The ends lost 7 bases at V and 5 bases at J; junction bases unmatched: 9. The CDR3 protein is CASTRSGGADETQYF. CDR3 coding DNA: TGTGCCAGCACCCGTAGCGGGGGGGCCGATGAGACCCAGTACTTC. Looking up the rest from reference TRBV2 and TRBJ2-5 gives the full variable domain: EPEVTQTPSHQVTQMGQEVILRCVPISNHLYFYWYRQILGQKVEFLVSFYNNEISEKSEIFDDQFSVERPDGSNFTLKIRSTKLEDSAMYFCASTRSGGADETQYFGPGTRLLVL.

The sample holds a few counts of this clonotype. V and J are TRBV27 and TRBJ2-1; D gene unclear. CDR1 is MNHEY and CDR2 is SMNVEV in the germline V gene (reference sequence). Trimming shortened V by 1 base and J by 0 bases, and 7 bases separated the two germline ends. The CDR3 length is 15 residues. CDR3 protein: CASSLFPISYNEQFF. The DNA for the CDR3 is TGTGCCAGCAGTTTATTCCCGATCTCCTACAATGAGCAGTTCTTC.

Comments on this clonotype: This may be a read error, as it is one base from a much larger clone. This rearrangement joins TRBV20-1 to TRBJ2-4, with 12 bases that match TRBD1. Germline V gene data show CDR1 as DFQATT and CDR2 as SNEGSKA (reference sequence). The CDR3 runs 20 residues. CDR3 nucleotide sequence: TGCTGTGCTAGAGTGGGGGTTCGGGACAGGGGGCCTTGGGGCAAAAACATTCAGTACTTC. The encoded protein is CCARVGVRDRGPWGKNIQYF.

This clonotype was recorded at least ten times. The chain couples TRBV28 to TRBJ1-2, with D perhaps matching TRBD1 (6 bases). Germline V gene lookup returns CDR1 MDHEN and CDR2 SYDVKM. The V and J ends lost 7 bases and 6 bases respectively, with 15 bases between them. The CDR3 loop spans 13 amino acids. The CDR3 loop reads CASIPSGQHGYTF. The CDR3 DNA reads TGTGCCAGCATCCCAAGTGGACAGCATGGCTACACCTTC.

In this sample, this clonotype turned up a few times. The chain recombines TRBV25-1 with TRBJ1-1; 7 positions agree with TRBD1. Trimming removed 0 bases from V and 0 bases from J; junction bases left unmatched: 10. CDR1 is MGHDK and CDR2 is SYGVNS in the germline V gene. CDR3 length: 18 residues. The CDR3 DNA reads TGTGCCAGCAGTGAATATGGGACAGCAGGAAACATGAACACTGAAGCTTTCTTT. Translated: CASSEYGTAGNMNTEAFF.

The V and J genes are TRBV3-1 and TRBJ2-7, with 7 bases fitting TRBD1. The CDR3 is 15 amino acids. With V trimmed by 4 bases and J by 3 bases, 9 bases remained unmatched. Looked up from germline, CDR1 is LGHDT and CDR2 is YNNKEL (reference sequence). CDR3 sequence reads: CASSRYNRDSYEQYF. The CDR3 DNA reads as TGTGCCAGCAGCCGCTACAACCGGGACAGCTACGAGCAGTACTTC.

This clonotype was observed many times. The chain carries TRBV7-7 and TRBJ1-2, with 9 bases fitting TRBD1. Germline V lookup: CDR1 SSHAT, CDR2 FNYEAQ (reference sequence). With V trimmed by 8 bases and J by 2 bases, 15 bases remained unmatched. The CDR3 loop spans 17 amino acids. In DNA, the CDR3 is TGTGCCAGCTATCGCATACAGGGGGCAAAGGAGAACTATGGCTACACCTTC. This encodes CASYRIQGAKENYGYTF.

This clonotype showed up many times. The chain recombines TRBV10-2 with TRBJ2-7, with 7 positions matching TRBD1. Germline-derived CDR1 and CDR2 are WSHSY and SAAADI. This CDR3 has 13 amino acids. V lost 3 bases, J lost 6 bases, and 5 bases stayed unmatched. CDR3 bases: TGCGCCAGCAGTGAAAGGGGGCTCGGCGAGCAGTACTTC. Translated: CASSERGLGEQYF.

This clonotype was observed at least ten times. CDR3 residues: CASSSDRGNQPQHF. CDR3 nucleotides: TGTGCCAGCAGTTCGGACAGGGGCAATCAGCCCCAGCATTTT. The V gene is TRBV12-3 or TRBV12-4, the J gene TRBJ1-5, with TRBD1 matching 8 bases. The CDR3 consists of 14 residues. The V gene end was trimmed by 4 bases and the J gene end by 2 bases; junction bases not matched to a gene: 1.

This clonotype was detected many times. The genes are TRBV6-5 and TRBJ1-2, with a possible D match to TRBD1 (5 bases). Per the germline V gene, CDR1 is MNHEY and CDR2 is SVGAGI. V gave up 6 bases and J gave up 4 bases, with 18 bases separating them. The CDR3 is made up of 15 amino acids. In nucleotides, the CDR3 is TGTGCCAGCAGCTTACAGGCGGGCAGCCTCTATGGCTACACCTTC. Amino acid sequence: CASSLQAGSLYGYTF.

This clonotype appeared many times. The chain recombines TRBV7-6 with TRBJ2-7, with D perhaps given as TRBD1 or TRBD2 (6 bases each). CDR3 length: 18 residues. Germline V gene data show CDR1 as SGHVS and CDR2 as FNYEAQ. V lost 3 bases and J lost 1, with 22 bases in between. Here the CDR3 DNA reads TGTGCCAGCAGCTTTCAGTCCGGGGGCGCTTCACGGTCCTACGAGCAGTACTTC. Translation gives CASSFQSGGASRSYEQYF.

Ten or more counts support this clonotype. This chain links TRBV18 with TRBJ2-7, with 8 positions matching TRBD2. Per germline, CDR1 KGHSH and CDR2 LQKENI. The CDR3 covers 16 residues. The V and J ends lost 2 bases and 5 bases, in that order; junction bases with no gene match: 11. Here the CDR3 reads CASSPFRAGVLNEQYF. As DNA, the CDR3 is TGTGCCAGCTCACCATTCCGAGCGGGAGTGCTCAACGAGCAGTACTTC.